This TCR beta chain is drawn from a study of T cells after yellow fever vaccination. Study at large: Libraries from low-cell-number fractions were prepared with the SMART-Seq v4 Ultra Low Input RNA kit.

Points from the study as a whole: Most clones from primary vaccination were detected again post-booster (roughly 96% CD4, approximately 90% CD8). Any FACS-sorted repertoire could hold abundant clonotypes that contaminate it from the bulk population.

The CDR3 extends over 14 amino acids. V was cut by 6 bases and J by 1 base, with 12 bases left in between. This clonotype was detected many times. Its antigen is not known. Template switching by 5'RACE produced TCR cDNA, adding a universal primer site and UMIs. TCRdb reprocessed the 5' RACE reads via MiXCR and lists one record per CDR3 protein. The table records hundreds of thousands of distinct CDR3 sequences, 8.7% of them present only once. Specimen: PBMCs, collected on the day of the first yellow fever vaccination. This TCR derives from a man between 18 and 29 years old who received the YFV17D yellow fever vaccine. The chain links TRBV12-3 or TRBV12-4 to TRBJ2-5, with D maybe TRBD1 (5 bases). CDR3 nucleotides: TGTGCCAGCAGCGATCAGGGCGGCCAAGAGACCCAGTACTTC. This codes for CASSDQGGQETQYF.